The next 18 T cell receptor beta chains were all read from a single sample in a study of early T cells in non-severe SARS-CoV-2 infection. TCRdb reanalysed the 5' RACE reads using MiXCR and keeps one entry per CDR3 protein. This table holds around 58,000 distinct CDR3 sequences, around 8.3% found once. The input for sequencing was whole blood, taken at baseline. The receptors here all came from an adult who was a healthcare worker with PCR-confirmed SARS-CoV-2 infection or an uninfected control (not recorded which).

This sequence joins TRBV18 and TRBJ2-1, with TRBD2 matching over 11 bases. CDR3 length equals 18 residues. Germline CDR1 KGHSH, CDR2 LQKENI. Unmatched junction bases numbered 8, after V lost 4 bases and J lost 0 bases. The CDR3 DNA reads TGTGCCAGCTCACTTCTATCTAGCGGGAGGAGCTCCTACAATGAGCAGTTCTTC. It yields the protein CASSLLSSGRSSYNEQFF.

The chain carries TRBV4-1 and TRBJ2-7, with 11 bases lining up with TRBD1. V dropped 3 bases and J dropped 4; count of bases not matched to a gene: 5. The CDR3 sequence is 15 residues long. Germline-derived CDR1 and CDR2 are MGHRA and YSYEKL. CDR3 in DNA: TGCGCCAGCAGCCACAGCGGACAGGGGGCTTACGAGCAGTACTTC. Its protein product is CASSHSGQGAYEQYF.

This clonotype was detected many times. The V and J genes are TRBV7-2 and TRBJ2-7, with a tentative D call TRBD2 (5 bases). Germline V gene lookup returns CDR1 SGHTA and CDR2 FQGNSA. V was pared by 3 bases and J by 6 bases, with 9 bases between. The CDR3 spans 12 residues. The DNA of the CDR3 is TGTGCCAGCAGCTTTAGCGCGCGCGAGCAGTACTTC. It codes for CASSFSAREQYF.

A few counts support this clonotype. The CDR3 region is CSARTSGAAYEQYF. CDR3 DNA sequence: TGCAGCGCCCGGACTAGCGGAGCGGCCTACGAGCAGTACTTC. The chain uses TRBV29-1 and TRBJ2-7; 10 bases align to TRBD2. Germline CDR1 and CDR2: SQVTM and ANQGSEA. The J segment lost 2 bases and the V segment lost 7 bases, leaving 8 bases of the junction unmatched. This CDR3 is 14 amino acids long.

The chain employs TRBV20-1 and TRBJ2-1; maybe TRBD2 (6 bases). Germline V gene sequence: CDR1 DFQATT, CDR2 SNEGSKA (reference sequence). The length of the CDR3 is 15 residues. V lost 1 base and J lost 3, with 13 bases in between. Written as DNA, the CDR3 is TGCAGTGCTAGAGTGCTAGCGAGCGACTACAATGAGCAGTTCTTC. It encodes CSARVLASDYNEQFF.

The sample holds many counts of this clonotype. This chain joins TRBV7-6 and TRBJ1-1, with D unresolved. Trimming pared 5 bases from V and 0 bases from J, leaving 7 bases between. Looked up from germline, CDR1 is SGHVS and CDR2 is FNYEAQ. The CDR3 loop spans 13 amino acids. The CDR3 region has the DNA TGTGCCAGCAGCGCCGACGTGAACACTGAAGCTTTCTTT. It translates to CASSADVNTEAFF.

This clonotype was seen ten or more times. The J gene is TRBJ2-7, the V gene TRBV5-1; the match to TRBD1 covers 9 bases. The CDR3 is made up of 15 amino acids. CDR1 and CDR2 (germline): SGHRS, YFSETQ. Trimming removed 4 bases from V and 4 bases from J; junction bases left unmatched: 9. In DNA, the CDR3 is TGCGCCAGCAGCACGACGGGACAGGGTTTGTACGAGCAGTACTTC. It codes for CASSTTGQGLYEQYF.

At least ten counts were recorded for this clonotype. V usage is TRBV29-1 and J usage is TRBJ2-2; D could derive from TRBD1 or TRBD2 (5 bases each). The CDR3 runs to 13 residues. V dropped 7 bases and J dropped 2 bases, with 11 bases sitting between them. Germline CDR1 SQVTM, CDR2 ANQGSEA. CDR3 DNA: TGCAGCGCCGGGACGGCCAACACCGGGGAGCTGTTTTTT. Its protein product is CSAGTANTGELFF.

V gene TRBV5-6 combines with J gene TRBJ1-6, with TRBD1 matching over 8 bases. V lost 4 bases, J lost 9 bases, and 9 bases stayed unmatched. The V gene's germline CDR1 is SGHDT and CDR2 YYEEEE. The CDR3 sequence is 15 residues long. In DNA form, the CDR3 reads TGTGCCAGCAGCCCGGGACAGGCAGGGGCTTCACCCCTCCACTTT. Residues: CASSPGQAGASPLHF.

This clonotype was recorded a few times. The chain couples TRBV7-8 to TRBJ2-5; the match to TRBD1 covers 9 bases. V was clipped by 5 bases and J by 5 bases; unmatched bases: 9. There are 15 residues in the CDR3. Germline V gene sequence: CDR1 SGHVS, CDR2 FQNEAQ. Here the CDR3 reads CASSPTGQGSETQYF. CDR3 coding DNA: TGTGCCAGCAGCCCGACGGGACAGGGTTCGGAGACCCAGTACTTC.

This clonotype was observed many times. The chain joins TRBV18 to TRBJ2-5; possibly TRBD1 for D (7 bases). CDR3 length: 15 residues. Germline CDR1 reads KGHSH; CDR2 reads LQKENI. Between the trimmed V and J ends, which lost 0 bases and 3 bases, there was a span of 11 bases. In DNA, the CDR3 is TGTGCCAGCTCACCACCGGTCAGGGGGGAAGAGACCCAGTACTTC. The encoded protein is CASSPPVRGEETQYF.

This clonotype was detected many times. The rearrangement joins TRBV27 to TRBJ2-7, with 9 bases fitting TRBD1. The germline gives CDR1 MNHEY, CDR2 SMNVEV (reference sequence). V shed 4 bases and J 6 bases; nucleotides not matched to a gene: 13. The CDR3 is made up of 16 amino acids. In nucleotides, the CDR3 is TGTGCCAGCAGTTCGCCCGCCGGGACAGGGTGGGGCGAGCAGTACTTC. Translating it yields CASSSPAGTGWGEQYF.

Judged by abundance, this clonotype is medium-sized. The chain is built from TRBV7-9 and TRBJ2-7, with D perhaps given as TRBD1 or TRBD2 (5 bases each). V gave up 4 bases and J gave up 1 base, with 20 bases separating them. CDR3 size: 17 residues. Germline-derived CDR1 and CDR2 are SEHNR and FQNEAQ (reference sequence). This CDR3 is CASSSTVFGDGSYEQYF. The DNA for the CDR3 is TGTGCCAGCAGCTCAACAGTCTTTGGGGACGGATCCTACGAGCAGTACTTC.

This clonotype is termed medium-sized. The gene calls are TRBV27 and TRBJ2-1, with 8 bases identical to TRBD2. Germline V gene data show CDR1 as MNHEY and CDR2 as SMNVEV (reference sequence). The CDR3 length is 16 residues. J gave up 3 bases and V 3 bases, and 7 bases lay outside the gene matches. DNA for the CDR3: TGTGCCAGCAGTTTGGTCCCAGCGGGAGTCTACAATGAGCAGTTCTTC. It translates to CASSLVPAGVYNEQFF.

CDR3 in amino acids: CATRGGEFAKRLTYNEQFF. The DNA for the CDR3 is TGTGCCACCCGGGGGGGGGAGTTTGCCAAGCGCCTTACCTACAATGAGCAGTTCTTC. The chain uses TRBV6-2 or TRBV6-3 and TRBJ2-1, with 8 positions matching TRBD2. The CDR3 has 19 residues. After removal of 10 bases from V and 2 bases from J, the junction contained 22 bases not matched to a gene. Germline lookup yields CDR1 MNHEY and CDR2 SVGEGT.

This clonotype was counted a few times. V is TRBV5-1 and J is TRBJ2-7; perhaps D is TRBD1 or TRBD2 (6 bases each). The CDR3 length is 19 residues. Trimming took 3 bases from V and 2 from J, leaving 27 bases between them. CDR1 and CDR2 from the germline V gene are SGHRS and YFSETQ. CDR3 sequence: CASSWDGGTYGTSTYEQYF. The CDR3 DNA sequence: TGCGCCAGCAGCTGGGACGGTGGGACTTACGGGACATCTACCTACGAGCAGTACTTC.

This clonotype was seen a handful of times. The chain joins TRBV6-5 to TRBJ1-2; 7 nucleotides line up with TRBD1. The trim removed 0 bases at V and 7 bases at J, leaving 11 bases unmatched. The CDR3 has 16 amino acids. Germline V lookup: CDR1 MNHEY, CDR2 SVGAGI. DNA for the CDR3: TGTGCCAGCAGTTACTCCCTAGGGACAGCTTGGACTGGCTACACCTTC. Translation gives CASSYSLGTAWTGYTF.

This clonotype was detected a few times. The rearrangement uses TRBV5-1 and TRBJ2-1; D is perhaps TRBD1 or TRBD2 (5 bases each). This CDR3 has 15 residues. Germline lookup yields CDR1 SGHRS and CDR2 YFSETQ. The V end lost 0 bases, the J end lost 6 bases, and 13 bases lay between the germline ends. CDR3 amino acids: CASSLDGTSVNEQFF. The CDR3 bases are TGCGCCAGCAGCTTGGACGGGACCAGTGTCAATGAGCAGTTCTTC.